These T cell receptor beta chains were read from a single sample in a study of blood T cell repertoires in COVID-19. Profiling relied on immunoSEQ multiplex PCR, and the TCRdb table lists in-frame clones only, not all of them. The profile shows 220,000 or so clones, roughly nine tenths of them singletons. The source material was peripheral blood. The receptors originated from a man in his sixties with COVID-19, enrolled during active disease. The CDR3 runs from the conserved cysteine through the conserved F or W. The order of the fields is J gene, clone size, V gene, D gene, CDR3 DNA, CDR3 protein. A D gene is named only where the DNA matches it firmly. Rows give clone size only sometimes, using once, few, many, or a class for an expanded clone.

J: TRBJ1-2; size: once; V: TRBV28; D: TRBD1; DNA: TGTGCCAGCAGTTTGGTCAGGGGGCTGGGGTACACCTTC; CDR3: CASSLVRGLGYTF
J: TRBJ2-7; size: -; V: TRBV15; D: -; DNA: TGTGCCACCAGCAGAGATATCGTATACGAGCAGTACTTC; CDR3: CATSRDIVYEQYF
J: TRBJ1-2; size: -; V: TRBV14; D: TRBD1; DNA: TGTGCCAGCAGCCAAGATTTCACAGGGGCCTATGGCTACACCTTC; CDR3: CASSQDFTGAYGYTF
J: TRBJ1-1; size: -; V: TRBV19; D: TRBD1; DNA: TGTGCCAGTGGGGGGACGTCAGGGGGCGTGGACACTGAAGCTTTCTTT; CDR3: CASGGTSGGVDTEAFF
J: TRBJ1-1; size: once; V: TRBV5-1; D: TRBD1; DNA: TGCGCCAGCAGCTTAACGGGACAGCTGAACACTGAAGCTTTCTTT; CDR3: CASSLTGQLNTEAFF
J: TRBJ2-1; size: -; V: TRBV7-8; D: TRBD1; DNA: TGTGCCAGCAGCTCCCTGACAGGGGTGTTGGGCAATGAGCAGTTCTTC; CDR3: CASSSLTGVLGNEQFF
J: TRBJ1-2; size: -; V: TRBV29-1; D: -; DNA: TGCAGCGTTCCCCTGGCGGGGGTCTATGGCTACACCTTC; CDR3: CSVPLAGVYGYTF
J: TRBJ2-7; size: -; V: TRBV5-1; D: TRBD1; DNA: TGCGCCAGCAGCTTACGAGACAGGGAAGGCGAGCAGTACTTC; CDR3: CASSLRDREGEQYF
J: TRBJ2-1; size: -; V: TRBV18; D: -; DNA: TGTGCCAGCTCACAGTCCGGGTACAATGAGCAGTTCTTC; CDR3: CASSQSGYNEQFF
J: TRBJ1-1; size: -; V: TRBV15; D: -; DNA: TGTGCCACCAGCAGAGATGGCGGCAGTACGAAGTGGATCTTT; CDR3: CATSRDGGSTKWIF
J: TRBJ2-1; size: -; V: TRBV11-3; D: TRBD2; DNA: TGTCTCCCGCCCGGGGCTAGCGGGGGCCCTACCTACAATGAGCAGTTCTTC; CDR3: CLPPGASGGPTYNEQFF
J: TRBJ2-7; size: -; V: TRBV15; D: -; DNA: TGTGCCACCAGCAGAGAACCCTCGAGGATATCCTACGAGCAGTACTTC; CDR3: CATSREPSRISYEQYF
J: TRBJ1-1; size: -; V: TRBV5-1; D: TRBD1; DNA: TGCGCCAGCAGCTTGGGGGACAGTGGGGGAAAGAACACTGAAGCTTTCTTT; CDR3: CASSLGDSGGKNTEAFF
J: TRBJ1-1; size: -; V: TRBV7-2; D: -; DNA: TGTGCCAGCAGCCCCCTTTCGGGGGGAACTGAAGCTTTCTTT; CDR3: CASSPLSGGTEAFF
J: TRBJ1-2; size: many; V: TRBV12-5; D: TRBD1; DNA: TGTGCTAGTGAGGACAGGGAAGGAGTTTACTATGGCTACACCTTC; CDR3: CASEDREGVYYGYTF
J: TRBJ1-6; size: -; V: TRBV5-6; D: TRBD1; DNA: TGTGCCAGCAGCCCCCGCAGGGGGATCGGTAATTCACCCCTCCACTTT; CDR3: CASSPRRGIGNSPLHF
J: TRBJ2-2; size: -; V: TRBV11-3; D: -; DNA: TGTGCCAGCAGCTTGGGCACGAACACCGGGGAGCTGTTTTTT; CDR3: CASSLGTNTGELFF
J: TRBJ1-4; size: -; V: TRBV4-1; D: TRBD1; DNA: TGCGCCAGCAGCCAAGACCCCTCGACAGGGAAACGAGAAAAACTGTTTTTT; CDR3: CASSQDPSTGKREKLFF
J: TRBJ2-7; size: -; V: TRBV20-1; D: -; DNA: TGCAGTGCTAGTCTTGGGGCCAGGGGTAACTACGAGCAGTACTTC; CDR3: CSASLGARGNYEQYF
J: TRBJ2-1; size: -; V: TRBV7-3; D: TRBD1; DNA: TGTGCCAGCAGCCCCCCGACAGGGGGCAATGAGCAGTTCTTC; CDR3: CASSPPTGGNEQFF
J: TRBJ2-7; size: -; V: TRBV15; D: -; DNA: TGTGCCACCAGCAGAAAGACCGGGACTTCTATCTCCTACGAGCAGTACTTC; CDR3: CATSRKTGTSISYEQYF
J: TRBJ2-2; size: -; V: TRBV19; D: TRBD2; DNA: TGTGCCAGTAGTATAACTAGCGCGACCAGGGGGGAGCTGTTTTTT; CDR3: CASSITSATRGELFF
J: TRBJ2-5; size: -; V: TRBV3-1/TRBV3-2; D: TRBD1; DNA: TGTGCCAGCAGCCAAGTACAGGGGCCACTCCAAGAGACCCAGTACTTC; CDR3: CASSQVQGPLQETQYF
J: TRBJ2-4; size: -; V: TRBV3-1/TRBV3-2; D: TRBD2; DNA: TGTGCCAGCAGCTTAACCGGGACTAGCAGGGGGAACATTCAGTACTTC; CDR3: CASSLTGTSRGNIQYF
J: TRBJ1-2; size: -; V: TRBV29-1; D: TRBD1; DNA: TGCAGCGTCGTGGCGACAGGGGGGTATGGCTACACCTTC; CDR3: CSVVATGGYGYTF
J: TRBJ1-1; size: -; V: TRBV19; D: TRBD1; DNA: TGTGCCAGTAGAAAGACCCTCCTTCAGGGGGCGAACACTGAAGCTTTCTTT; CDR3: CASRKTLLQGANTEAFF
J: TRBJ1-6; size: -; V: TRBV9; D: -; DNA: TGTGCCAGCAGCGTGCAAAGACAAAATTCACCCCTCCACTTT; CDR3: CASSVQRQNSPLHF
J: TRBJ1-5; size: -; V: TRBV19; D: TRBD1; DNA: TGTGCCAGTATGAGGAGGCGGGACAGTAGCAATCAGCCCCAGCATTTT; CDR3: CASMRRRDSSNQPQHF
J: TRBJ1-2; size: -; V: TRBV5-1; D: -; DNA: TGCGCCAGCAGCTTGGGACAACAGCATTATGGCTACACCTTC; CDR3: CASSLGQQHYGYTF
J: TRBJ1-2; size: once; V: TRBV15; D: TRBD1; DNA: TGTGCCACCAGCAGGGGACAGGCTGAGGGTGGCTACACCTTC; CDR3: CATSRGQAEGGYTF
J: TRBJ1-5; size: -; V: TRBV5-1; D: TRBD1; DNA: TGCGCCAGCAGCTTGGGGCAGGGGGGAAATCAGCCCCAGCATTTT; CDR3: CASSLGQGGNQPQHF
J: TRBJ1-1; size: -; V: TRBV15; D: -; DNA: TGTGCCACCAGCAGGGGTGGACAAGGAAGTACTGAAGCTTTCTTT; CDR3: CATSRGGQGSTEAFF
J: TRBJ2-1; size: -; V: TRBV10-3; D: TRBD2; DNA: TGTGCCATCAGTCCTAACAGCGGGGCTAACTACAATGAGCAGTTCTTC; CDR3: CAISPNSGANYNEQFF
J: TRBJ1-1; size: -; V: TRBV6-1; D: TRBD1; DNA: TGTGCCAGCAACACAGGGGGGAGGAACACTGAAGCTTTCTTT; CDR3: CASNTGGRNTEAFF
J: TRBJ1-2; size: -; V: TRBV5-1; D: -; DNA: TGCGCCAGCAGCTTGGGGCAGGGGCGCTATGGCTACACCTTC; CDR3: CASSLGQGRYGYTF
J: TRBJ2-7; size: -; V: TRBV11-2; D: -; DNA: TGTGCCAGCAGCTTAGATCTGAGTTACGAGCAGTACTTC; CDR3: CASSLDLSYEQYF
J: TRBJ2-1; size: -; V: TRBV28; D: -; DNA: TGTGCCAGCAGTGTGATCACCATAGGAGTCAATGAGCAGTTCTTC; CDR3: CASSVITIGVNEQFF
J: TRBJ2-7; size: -; V: TRBV10-3; D: -; DNA: TGTGCCATCAGTGAGTCGACGGACGGTCAGGGTAGGGGGCAGTACTTC; CDR3: CAISESTDGQGRGQYF
J: TRBJ1-2; size: -; V: TRBV19; D: -; DNA: TGTGCCAGTAGTATATTAAATGGCTACACCTTC; CDR3: CASSILNGYTF
J: TRBJ2-7; size: -; V: TRBV15; D: TRBD1; DNA: TGTGCCACCAGCAGAAGCGGGACAGGGTCCTACGAGCAGTACTTC; CDR3: CATSRSGTGSYEQYF
J: TRBJ1-2; size: -; V: TRBV19; D: TRBD1; DNA: TGTGCCAGTAGGGATGCGGCAGGGGGTACCTATGGCTACACCTTC; CDR3: CASRDAAGGTYGYTF
J: TRBJ1-6; size: once; V: TRBV15; D: TRBD1; DNA: TGTGCCACCAGCAGGGACAGGGACTCACCCCTCCACTTT; CDR3: CATSRDRDSPLHF
J: TRBJ2-7; size: -; V: TRBV4-1; D: TRBD2; DNA: TGCGCCAGCAGCCACCCCTCGGGGGGGAACGAGCAGTACTTC; CDR3: CASSHPSGGNEQYF
J: TRBJ1-5; size: once; V: TRBV12-3/TRBV12-4; D: -; DNA: TGTGCCAGCAGTCTCCGACAGAATCAGCCCCAGCATTTT; CDR3: CASSLRQNQPQHF
J: TRBJ2-2; size: once; V: TRBV28; D: -; DNA: TGTGCCAGCAGTTTAGGACTCGGGCCTGCAACCGGGGAGCTGTTTTTT; CDR3: CASSLGLGPATGELFF
J: TRBJ1-2; size: -; V: TRBV24-1; D: TRBD1; DNA: TGTGCCACCAGTGATTCCACCCGGACAGGGAGCTATGGCTACACCTTC; CDR3: CATSDSTRTGSYGYTF